This T cell receptor beta chain was identified during a study of cytomegalovirus exposure and HLA in healthy donors (TCRdb year 2017). Background on the whole study: An earlier analysis of some 600 of the donors reported under 300 Gb of sequence data and 90 million to 120 million unique TCR beta sequences obtained from around 180 million T cells. Roughly 300 gigabases of sequencing data and approximately 80 million unique TCR sequences were included in an early release covering roughly 600 HLA-typed donors. Of the approximately 400 genotyped donors, roughly 85% fell in the genetic ancestry cluster associated with self-reported Caucasian donors. The aim of the study was to test whether cataloging public T cell receptors could identify signatures of past pathogen exposure. Using immunosequencing, the study profiled T cell repertoires from about 620 subjects and related those repertoires to cytomegalovirus serostatus. A separate validation cohort of more than 100 different subjects was used in addition to the approximately 610-subject first cohort. High-throughput TCR immunosequencing, statistical association of individual TCRs with disease status, and machine learning were combined to predict cytomegalovirus infection status. A later analysis re-examined previously published TCR beta repertoires from about 700 donors and added high-resolution HLA genotyping to investigate patterns of TCR occurrence. Rather than using new phenotypic data, the later analysis identified candidate immune exposures from TCR beta sequences and from how often those sequences occurred across donors. An earlier analysis of about 600 of the donors used high-throughput TCR beta sequencing to judge whether each TCR beta V gene segment behaved as functional or pseudogenic. Donor age, sex, ethnicity and CMV serostatus were compiled together with the repertoire data. In a later genetic analysis, genome-wide SNP genotypes for about 65% of the roughly 670 donors were used, and that subset was treated as a discovery cohort. All discovery cohort repertoires had been generated on a single sequencing platform. Both class I and class II loci were covered by HLA typing, at four-digit resolution. Typing coverage varied by locus: about 629-640 donors for A, B, C, DRB1 and DQB1; about 520 for DQA1; more than 600 for DPA1; approximately 470 for DPB1. A handful of DR-DQ haplotypes were handled as single units for association and clustering because linkage in the cohort was strong. Among some 410 genotyped donors of the cohort, an average of 235,054 unique TCR beta nucleotide sequences were sequenced per donor, roughly a sixth of them non-productive.

Trimming accounts for 3 bases at V and 9 bases at J, while the number of junction bases matched to no gene is 4. The CDR3 runs 14 residues from the cysteine to the phenylalanine. The entry retains the CDR3 DNA only, 42 bases that are in frame from base 1. The CDR1 and CDR2 encoded by the germline V gene are SGHRS and YFSETQ. Concerning this clone itself: The antigen this receptor binds is unknown. No much larger clone is present one base from it, and per-base qualities are unavailable.

Overall results and qualifications from the work: A further reported finding was that TCR beta sequences accurately predicted the HLA-A and HLA-B alleles for most subjects in the first cohort. The only immune exposure information available for the cohort was CMV serostatus. Because counts were too low, under 20 rarely observed V segments, including chromosome 9 orphons, were left out of the earlier analysis of about 500 of the donors. In a later analysis, HLA-associated TCR beta chains showed more clonal expansion and lower generation probabilities than non-associated chains that were equally common. The classifier was reported to diagnose cytomegalovirus status with high specificity and sensitivity in both the original and validation cohorts. It was suggested by the authors that the approach could potentially be generalized to other disease states and immunological phenotypes. The presence/absence analyses assumed that sequencing depth was roughly uniform across donors, and that assumption may not be true. Correlated functional status among segregating V segments might be attributable to linkage disequilibrium, but an unknown experimental factor could not be ruled out. According to a later analysis, TCR association rates differed among HLA loci, with DRB1 alleles showing the most associated TCRs and HLA-C alleles showing the fewest. A later genetic analysis associated a missense DCLRE1C variant with V-gene and J-gene trimming of TCR beta chains, and an independent cohort replicated the association. At a false discovery rate of 0.05, a later analysis linked some 17,000 TCR beta sequences to specific HLA alleles. Strong co-occurrence of HLA alleles, especially DR and DQ, made assigning TCR associations to individual alleles difficult. A later analysis found that most CMV-associated TCR beta chains appeared HLA-restricted, with HLA associations seemingly driven largely by CMV exposure. In vitro tests confirmed that a few of the cytomegalovirus-associated TCR beta chains recognize cytomegalovirus antigens. A group of highly shared sequence variants was considered likely to be a technical artifact of the sequencing pipeline. According to a later analysis, parvovirus B19, influenza, CMV and Epstein-Barr virus appeared linked to several top co-occurrence clusters. Because HLA typing was unavailable for some donors at each locus, only the typed subset was used in association tests. Broadly in line with IMGT annotations, most TCR beta V segments showed up in productive rearrangements about 87% or about 30% of the time in an earlier analysis of under 700 of the donors. While some public TCRs were present in many individuals, most TCR sequences turned up only very rarely across donors. Some IMGT-functional V segments, including TRBV6-2 and TRBV6-3, could not be told apart with the 87-base-pair reads, so those segments were excluded. In the study, about 150 TCR beta chains were listed as associated with cytomegalovirus. Only TCR beta chains were sequenced in this cohort, and the absence of alpha or paired-chain data limited detectable features. In a later genetic analysis, fewer N-insertions in productive TCRs were reported among donors in an Asian-associated ancestry cluster than the 666-donor mean.

In total, just over 650 healthy bone marrow donors made up the cohort. At the time of sampling, every cohort member was nominally healthy, though immune exposures that went unrecorded were likely present. The donor was CMV seronegative and belonged to the group of more than 300 seronegative cohort members. Every donor gave a peripheral blood sample, and the peripheral blood mononuclear cells from that sample were used for TCR beta sequencing. The Qiagen DNeasy Blood Extraction Kit was used to extract genomic DNA from the blood cell samples. The library came from the immunoSEQ multiplex PCR assay. The multiplex PCR relied on a mix of 60 forward primers for TCR Vbeta segments and 13 reverse primers for TCR Jbeta segments. A multiplex PCR assay on genomic DNA amplified the CDR3 region of rearranged TCR beta genes. On the Illumina HiSeq System, the amplified TCR beta libraries were sequenced as 87-base-pair reads. The authors' pipeline ran thus. A later analysis tallied 75 million to 95 million unique TCR beta chains across the 700 or so repertoires, and around 10 million of those chains were shared by two or more donors. Raw reads were error-corrected and collapsed into unique sequences with a nearest-neighbor algorithm that merged closely related sequences to remove PCR and sequencing errors. V, D and J gene segments were assigned by aligning CDR3 sequences to IMGT reference sequences. For a sequence to be retained, a match of at least six nucleotides was required to both a V gene segment and a J gene segment. A rearrangement was called productive if the CDR3 had no stop codons and remained in frame with V and J, and every other rearrangement was called non-productive. Following IMGT convention, CDR3 was defined as the stretch from the second conserved V-encoded cysteine to the conserved J-encoded phenylalanine. In an earlier analysis of more than 550 of the donors, sequences lacking an unambiguous match to a single V gene segment were excluded. An earlier analysis of fewer than 650 of the donors classified V segments as functional when productive rearrangements were above 56.7% and as segregating when the standard deviation between donors was above 5%. A statistical classification framework was built for diagnosing cytomegalovirus status from the catalog of TCR beta chain sequences. In a later analysis, V and J genes were assigned by comparing TCR nucleotide sequences against IMGT/GENE-DB human TR gene sequences. The TCRdist pipeline was used in a later analysis to assign CDR3 sequences and most-parsimonious VDJ recombination scenarios. In a later analysis, each TCR beta chain was defined by its CDR3 amino acid sequence together with its V-gene family, and reads lacking a unique V-gene family were excluded. A later analysis removed over 500 highly shared, low-generation-probability nucleotide sequences to deal with suspected cross-contamination and a sequencing artifact. For each public chain, a later analysis derived a clonal expansion index from normalized ranks of inferred template counts within each repertoire. In a later analysis, generation probabilities were computed using a VDJ recombination model fitted to out-of-frame rearrangements, and the results were checked against IGoR. Hypergeometric tests were used in a later analysis to score TCR-TCR, TCR-HLA and TCR-CMV co-occurrence, with a repertoire-size bias correction applied to the TCR pairs. A later analysis estimated false discovery rates by permuting HLA or CMV assignments 20 times. A later analysis grouped co-occurring TCRs with DBSCAN, adding TCRdist sequence similarity when clustering within HLA-allele-positive subsets. Repertoires with fewer than 30,000 or more than 120,000 public chains, plus five repertoires with anomalous nucleotide sharing, were excluded from co-occurrence clustering. Here the immuneACCESS table is served through TCRdb, limited to in-frame sequences with V and J called. Missing clones are a known gap in these copies; in checked studies unresolved V genes cover under half, and the rest lacks a known reason. That table gives V, J and clone size, and the DNA gave D and trimming. The sample table contains 110,000 to 150,000 clones; only one count was recorded for about 80% of them. Together, the top ten hold about 4.3% of the sample.

This clonotype was obtained from a man aged 40-55 years in good health and CMV-seronegative. Material: PBMCs. In this chain, TRBV5-1 is recombined with TRBJ1-6; 9 nucleotides in the junction match TRBD1. The nucleotide sequence reads TGCGCCAGCAGCTGGGGACAGGGCAGTTCACCCCTCCACTTT. This is translated as CASSWGQGSSPLHF.